This T cell receptor beta chain derives from a study of molecular identifiers for immune sequencing clone quantification. One entry per CDR3 protein, called by TCRdb with MiXCR from the PCR reads. The sample consists of about 640,000 distinct CDR3 sequences, just under 20% of them appearing once. Naive CD8 T cells were sorted as CD8+CD4-CCR7+CD45RA+. The V segment lost 0 bases and the J segment 3 bases; nucleotides outside the gene matches: 16. The V gene's germline CDR1 is PRHDT and CDR2 FYEKMQ (reference sequence). CDR3 size: 21 residues. This clonotype was seen at least ten times. Sequences were obtained from naive CD8+ T cells from blood, with Jurkat cell RNA spiked in. Subset given: FACS-sorted CD8+CD4-CCR7+CD45RA+ naive T cells. The receptor comes from a human donor in good health. Some libraries in this study had Jurkat cell RNA spiked in. The V gene is TRBV13, the J gene TRBJ2-6; 8 bases line up with TRBD1. DNA of the CDR3: TGTGCCAGCAGCTTAGGCCCGGACAGGGTTTCTATTAGCGGTGGGGCCAACGTCCTGACTTTC. Its translation is CASSLGPDRVSISGGANVLTF. The complete variable domain, with remaining parts taken from reference TRBV13 and TRBJ2-6, reads AAGVIQSPRHLIKEKRETATLKCYPIPRHDTVYWYQQGPGQDPQFLISFYEKMQSDKGSIPDRFSAQQFSDYHSELNMSSLELGDSALYFCASSLGPDRVSISGGANVLTFGAGSRLTVL.